This T cell receptor (beta chain) comes out of a study of T cells in Graves' hyperthyroidism and ophthalmopathy (dated by TCRdb to between 2018 and 2020). With regard to the full study: Peripheral blood was sampled at the time of initial diagnosis, prior to any treatment. To identify TCR V-J signatures that set the groups apart, the researchers used a discovery cohort of about a hundred patients, made up of 43 with Graves' ophthalmopathy and about 59 with stable Graves' hyperthyroidism. Whether ophthalmopathy could be predicted prospectively was tested in an independent validation cohort made up of roughly 20 hyperthyroidism patients plus 17 patients who later progressed to ophthalmopathy. The 95 to 100 discovery patients were randomly split 7:3 into training and test sets. In addition, the study compared T-cell repertoires in thyroid tissue and in blood from five or six Graves' hyperthyroidism patients. After sampling, hyperthyroidism patients received methimazole starting at 30 mg daily, and ophthalmopathy patients received high-dose intravenous methylprednisolone. TCR Vbeta CDR3 sequencing of 120 to 150 peripheral blood samples (over 40 ophthalmopathy, about 80 hyperthyroidism and approximately 17 progressor patients) is reported in the paper.

With regard to this clonotype: Which antigen it targets is not known. Base qualities are not recorded, but no much larger clone differs from it by a single base.

Broader findings and caveats from the paper: Ophthalmopathy was separated from stable hyperthyroidism by a 13 V-J signature model, with approximately 85% sensitivity and roughly 81% specificity obtained in cross-validation and 80%/75% obtained in testing. Blood samples also contained most of the expanded thyroid clonotypes (frequency above 0.001), which suggests that blood repertoires may reflect thyroid immune responses. No statistical method was used to set the sample size in advance, and investigators knew the group allocation. In validation, the model predicted progression to ophthalmopathy with approximately 69% sensitivity and 72% to 85% specificity, a median of 6.5 months before onset.

Graves' hyperthyroidism was defined as stable when no progression to ophthalmopathy occurred over 18 months of follow-up. The hyperthyroidism patients were between 18 and 65 years old and newly diagnosed, with a disease duration of less than 2 months. The study excluded patients with uncontrolled infections, other autoimmune diseases, pregnancy or lactation. Diagnoses were based on clinical symptoms, serum thyroxine and TRAb, thyroid ultrasound and orbital computed tomography. Ficoll-Paque density gradient centrifugation was used to isolate PBMCs from approximately 10 ml of fresh peripheral blood. Total RNA was extracted with Trizol reagent, and quality was checked on an Agilent 2100 Bioanalyzer. TCR beta CDR3 regions were amplified from RNA transcripts. The TCR CDR3 was subjected to a first round of RT-PCR using the HTBI primer set and the Qiagen OneStep RT-PCR kit. The libraries were constructed in a second round of multiplex PCR and then size-selected and purified. Sequencing of the libraries was done on an Illumina HiSeq2000 using paired-end 100 bp reads. In the authors' own workflow: SOAPnuke was used to process the raw data, removing reads that contained adapters or uncalled bases, had a mean Phred below 15, or lacked an exact match to the constant primer or identifier. High-quality paired reads were merged using COPE v1.2.5, and each unique nucleotide sequence was defined as a clonotype. MiTCR v1.1 was used to align clonotypes to the IMGT TRBV, TRBD and TRBJ reference segments. The analysis included only V-J combinations with a frequency above 0.0001, which together covered roughly 99% of the repertoires. The TCS score was defined as the ratio of F50 (clonal expansion) to E x V (chaos), calculated using BLOSUM62-based TCRdist between CDR3 peptides within each V-J. Welch's t-statistics and random forest reduced 500 to 550 V-J features to roughly 13, which were used in a naive Bayes classifier (R e1071). The Morisita-Horn index was used to measure how similar the thyroid and blood repertoires were. The public reads were reanalyzed by TCRdb: fastp trimming at Q25, MiXCR alignment, in-frame beta chains only. Entries are consolidated by CDR3 protein sequence, retaining the most common genes and DNA. The V and J calls and clone size are TCRdb's, not the authors'. This sample is represented by over 700,000 distinct CDR3 sequences; roughly 40% of them were singletons. Clones ranked in the top ten supply about 8.9% of the sample.

From the germline V gene (reference sequence), CDR1 is DFQATT and CDR2 is SNEGSKA. Counted from cysteine to phenylalanine, this CDR3 has 15 amino acids. Only CDR3 DNA remains: 45 bases, in frame from the first base. V is trimmed back by 0 bases and J by 4 bases, and the junction contains 7 bases that no gene match accounts for. The chain is made from TRBV20-1 and TRBJ2-5; a stretch of 8 junction bases matches TRBD2. Sequencing was carried out using blood. The source of this sequence is a man younger than 30 with Graves' hyperthyroidism. The CDR3 is CSARDHILAGETQYF. The DNA is as follows: TGCAGTGCTAGAGATCACATCCTAGCGGGAGAGACCCAGTACTTC.